Shown below are 31 T cell receptor beta chains from a single sample sequenced in a study of shared clonotypes between healthy human individuals. The protocol was immunoSEQ multiplex PCR, while the TCRdb copy is restricted to in-frame clones and leaves out a portion. In the table there are a few million clones, 85% to 95% of which are singletons. The sample comprised naive CD4+ T cells sorted from blood. Subset indicated: CD45RA+ positively selected. The source of these receptors is a young man in good health.

The V call is TRBV5-4, the J call TRBJ2-3; no clear D. This CDR3 contains 14 residues. The V gene lost 4 bases and the J gene lost 3 bases, with 12 bases spanning the gap. Germline CDR1 SGHNT, CDR2 YYREEE (reference sequence). Written as DNA, the CDR3 is TGTGCCAGCAGCCGGAGACACGTGACAGATACGCAGTATTTT. Translated, it gives CASSRRHVTDTQYF. The whole variable domain, filled in from reference TRBV5-4 and TRBJ2-3, reads ETGVTQSPTHLIKTRGQQVTLRCSSQSGHNTVSWYQQALGQGPQFIFQYYREEENGRGNFPPRFSGLQFPNYSSELNVNALELDDSALYLCASSRRHVTDTQYFGPGTRLTVL.

Worth noting for this clone: The same CDR3 can be traced to other DNA sequences in this sample. The J gene is TRBJ1-5, the V gene TRBV6-5; 7 bases line up with TRBD1. V shed 5 bases, J shed 5 bases, and the junction held 3 bases outside the gene matches. Germline V lookup: CDR1 MNHEY, CDR2 SVGAGI. This CDR3 comprises 13 residues. As DNA, the CDR3 is TGTGCCAGCAGTAGAGGGACAGATCAGCCCCAGCATTTT. It encodes CASSRGTDQPQHF.

The V and J genes are TRBV28 and TRBJ2-7, with 8 bases that match TRBD1. V lost 3 bases to trimming and J lost 5 bases; unmatched junction nucleotides: 3. The CDR3 is made up of 13 amino acids. The germline CDR1 and CDR2 sequences are MDHEN and SYDVKM. The DNA of the CDR3 is TGTGCCAGCAGTTTCCCAGGGGGCGACGAGCAGTACTTC. It translates to CASSFPGGDEQYF.

The gene calls are TRBV27 and TRBJ2-5; D is possibly TRBD1 (6 bases). CDR3 length: 15 residues. Germline CDR1 reads MNHEY; CDR2 reads SMNVEV (reference sequence). V was clipped by 1 base and J by 5 bases, with 14 bases between them. In nucleotides, the CDR3 is TGTGCCAGCAGTTTATTCCAGGGACACTTTGAGACCCAGTACTTC. It specifies CASSLFQGHFETQYF.

The rearrangement links TRBV19 to TRBJ2-7, with 9 bases fitting TRBD2. Trimming cost V 4 bases and J 7 bases; bases outside gene matches: 8. This CDR3 has 14 amino acids. Germline lookup yields CDR1 LNHDA and CDR2 SQIVND (reference sequence). The CDR3 coding sequence is TGTGCCAGTAGTACCCTAGCGGGGCAAAGGGAGCAGTACTTC. It codes for CASSTLAGQREQYF.

This clone showed up just a few times. The genes are TRBV7-2 and TRBJ1-1, with D tentatively TRBD1 (5 bases). The CDR3 has 11 residues. The V end lost 4 bases, the J end lost 9 bases, and 9 bases lay between the germline ends. Germline values: CDR1 SGHTA, CDR2 FQGNSA. In DNA, the CDR3 is TGTGCCAGCAGCTCACCAGGGAAAGCTTTCTTT. Protein: CASSSPGKAFF.

This chain uses TRBV2 with TRBJ2-2, with D maybe TRBD2 (5 bases). The CDR3 runs to 13 residues. Between the trimmed V and J ends, which lost 6 bases and 6 bases, there was a span of 11 bases. CDR1 SNHLY and CDR2 FYNNEI come from the germline V gene. This chain's CDR3 is CASRPSGAGELFF. The CDR3 nucleotides are TGTGCCAGCAGACCCTCCGGGGCCGGGGAGCTGTTTTTT.

The chain joins TRBV6-1 to TRBJ2-1; a weak D match, TRBD2 (6 bases). The CDR3 consists of 15 residues. The V end lost 1 base, the J end lost 1 base, and 8 bases lay between the germline ends. The germline CDR1 and CDR2 sequences are MNHNS and SASEGT. This CDR3 reads CASSEGGRSYNEQFF. In DNA, the CDR3 is TGTGCCAGCAGTGAAGGGGGGAGGTCCTACAATGAGCAGTTCTTC.

This chain connects TRBV7-9 to TRBJ1-4; D is undetermined. The CDR3 runs 13 residues. V shed 3 bases and J shed 13 bases, with 15 bases lying between them. Germline-derived CDR1 and CDR2 are SEHNR and FQNEAQ (reference sequence). CDR3 protein: CASSFPDLTGLFF. The CDR3 nucleotides are TGTGCCAGCAGCTTCCCCGATCTGACGGGACTGTTTTTT.

The chain is built from TRBV6-5 and TRBJ2-2; 11 bases align to TRBD2. This CDR3 has 15 residues. Unmatched junction bases numbered 7, after V lost 5 bases and J lost 8 bases. Per the germline V gene, CDR1 is MNHEY and CDR2 is SVGAGI. As DNA, the CDR3 is TGTGCCAGCAGTCCAAGACTAGCGGGATCTGGGGAGCTGTTTTTT. Its protein product is CASSPRLAGSGELFF.

The rearrangement joins TRBV28 to TRBJ1-6; no firm D call. Looked up from germline, CDR1 is MDHEN and CDR2 is SYDVKM. The CDR3 covers 15 residues. The V gene lost 3 bases and the J gene lost 8 bases, with 14 bases spanning the gap. The CDR3 nucleotides read TGTGCCAGCAGTTTTGGAATCAAGTCTCATTCACCCCTCCACTTT. Amino acid sequence: CASSFGIKSHSPLHF. Using reference TRBV28 and TRBJ1-6 for the parts outside the CDR3, the full variable domain is DVKVTQSSRYLVKRTGEKVFLECVQDMDHENMFWYRQDPGLGLRLIYFSYDVKMKEKGDIPEGYSVSREKKERFSLILESASTNQTSMYLCASSFGIKSHSPLHFGNGTRLTVT.

This chain uses TRBV10-3 with TRBJ2-7; 10 bases match TRBD2. J lost 2 bases, V lost 2 bases, and 6 bases had no gene match. The germline V gene has CDR1 ENHRY and CDR2 SYGVKD. CDR3 length: 16 amino acids. The CDR3 here is CAISELSSGGAYEQYF. The DNA of the CDR3 is TGTGCCATCAGTGAGCTTTCTAGCGGGGGAGCCTACGAGCAGTACTTC.

This chain joins TRBV9 and TRBJ2-3; 9 bases match TRBD2. The CDR3 has 15 amino acids. J gave up 1 base and V 3 bases, and 3 bases lay outside the gene matches. Germline CDR1 reads SGDLS; CDR2 reads YYNGEE. The CDR3 DNA reads TGTGCCAGCAGCGGGACTAGCGAGGGCACAGATACGCAGTATTTT. It codes for CASSGTSEGTDTQYF. Full variable domain (rest looked up from reference TRBV9 and TRBJ2-3): DSGVTQTPKHLITATGQRVTLRCSPRSGDLSVYWYQQSLDQGLQFLIQYYNGEERAKGNILERFSAQQFPDLHSELNLSSLELGDSALYFCASSGTSEGTDTQYFGPGTRLTVL.

In this sample, this clone turned up once. The rearrangement uses TRBV7-7 and TRBJ2-1, with D possibly matching TRBD1 (6 bases). The CDR3 has 14 amino acids. Germline V gene sequence: CDR1 SSHAT, CDR2 FNYEAQ (reference sequence). CDR3 region: CASSGVGQHNEQFF. CDR3 in DNA: TGTGCTAGCTCCGGGGTAGGACAGCACAATGAGCAGTTCTTC.

This chain joins TRBV30 and TRBJ2-7, with D possibly TRBD2 on 6 matching bases. Deletions cut 2 bases from V and 0 bases from J, with 14 bases between. CDR1 and CDR2 (germline): GTSNPN, SVGIG (reference sequence). This CDR3 region has 15 residues. In DNA form, the CDR3 reads TGTGCCTGGAGTTACGGGGGAAAACGCTCCTACGAGCAGTACTTC. It codes for CAWSYGGKRSYEQYF.

This clone was seen a handful of times. This chain links TRBV9 with TRBJ1-1, with unresolved D. The V and J ends lost 0 bases and 7 bases respectively, with 7 bases between them. Germline loops: CDR1 SGDLS, CDR2 YYNGEE. The CDR3 sequence is 12 residues long. The CDR3 loop reads CASSVGQREAFF. CDR3 in DNA: TGTGCCAGCAGCGTAGGCCAGCGTGAAGCTTTCTTT.

The genes are TRBV7-2 and TRBJ1-5; D gene unclear. With 3 bases removed from V and 4 bases from J, the gap between germline ends came to 4 bases. Germline V lookup: CDR1 SGHTA, CDR2 FQGNSA. The CDR3 runs 12 residues. The CDR3 DNA is TGTGCCAGCAGCTTTTTTAATCAGCCCCAGCATTTT. Translation: CASSFFNQPQHF.

The chain employs TRBV5-4 and TRBJ2-3; D is possibly TRBD2 (5 bases). V lost 4 bases and J lost 7, with 25 bases in between. Germline CDR1 reads SGHNT; CDR2 reads YYREEE (reference sequence). The CDR3 length is 17 residues. The CDR3 DNA is TGTGCCAGCAGCCAACCCCGGCCGGGGATGGGCGTAAATACGCAGTATTTT. Translation gives CASSQPRPGMGVNTQYF.

The CDR3 loop reads CASSLGLVWTDTQYF. CDR3 nucleotide sequence: TGTGCCAGCAGCTTAGGACTAGTATGGACAGATACGCAGTATTTT. The chain joins TRBV7-2 to TRBJ2-3; D may be TRBD2 (6 bases). V was cut by 1 base and J by 3 bases, with 11 bases left in between. There are 15 residues in the CDR3. Per the germline V gene, CDR1 is SGHTA and CDR2 is FQGNSA.

The chain joins TRBV4-3 to TRBJ2-5, with TRBD1 matching 11 bases. The CDR3 contains 15 residues. Germline values: CDR1 LGHNA, CDR2 YSLEER. V dropped 4 bases and J dropped 2; count of bases not matched to a gene: 3. The CDR3 loop reads CASSPGQGAQETQYF. CDR3 DNA: TGCGCCAGCAGCCCCGGACAGGGGGCGCAAGAGACCCAGTACTTC.

The V and J genes are TRBV2 and TRBJ2-7, with D unresolved. Trimming removed 8 bases at V and 6 bases at J, with 14 bases between. This CDR3 region has 12 residues. The germline CDR1 and CDR2 sequences are SNHLY and FYNNEI. The CDR3 region has the DNA TGTGCCAGCCGTCCGCAAGGCAGCGAGCAGTACTTC. Protein product: CASRPQGSEQYF. Variable domain in full (rest from reference TRBV2 and TRBJ2-7): EPEVTQTPSHQVTQMGQEVILRCVPISNHLYFYWYRQILGQKVEFLVSFYNNEISEKSEIFDDQFSVERPDGSNFTLKIRSTKLEDSAMYFCASRPQGSEQYFGPGTRLTVT.

CDR3 sequence (DNA): TGTGCCATCAGGGCCGGGACTAGCGGGAGCGAACGGTGGTACGAGCAGTACTTC. Translating it yields CAIRAGTSGSERWYEQYF. The rearrangement links TRBV10-3 to TRBJ2-7; 14 bases are a match to TRBD2. This CDR3 is built from 18 residues. J was trimmed by 4 bases and V by 6 bases; bases with no gene match: 14. The germline V gene encodes CDR1 ENHRY and CDR2 SYGVKD.

The chain has TRBV5-8 and TRBJ2-2; no clear D gene. Germline-derived CDR1 and CDR2 are SGHTS and YDEGEE. The CDR3 has 17 residues. The germline V and J ends were trimmed by 0 bases and 1 base, with 13 bases remaining between them. The CDR3 region is CASSLVGGDQNTGELFF. CDR3 bases: TGTGCCAGCAGCTTGGTGGGCGGCGACCAGAACACCGGGGAGCTGTTTTTT. Variable domain in full (rest from reference TRBV5-8 and TRBJ2-2): EAGVTQSPTHLIKTRGQQATLRCSPISGHTSVYWYQQALGLGLQFLLWYDEGEERNRGNFPPRFSGRQFPNYSSELNVNALELEDSALYLCASSLVGGDQNTGELFFGEGSRLTVL.

The CDR3 coding sequence is TGTGCCAGCAGTGAACAGAACCTTTACGAGCAGTACTTC. Residues: CASSEQNLYEQYF. The rearrangement links TRBV2 to TRBJ2-7; D ambiguous. V was shortened by 2 bases and J by 4 bases, with 9 bases between the two germline ends. CDR3 size: 13 residues. Germline lookup yields CDR1 SNHLY and CDR2 FYNNEI.

This rearrangement joins TRBV19 to TRBJ1-4; maybe TRBD1 (5 bases). V shed 9 bases and J shed 8 bases, with 19 bases lying between them. Germline-derived CDR1 and CDR2 are LNHDA and SQIVND (reference sequence). The CDR3 covers 14 residues. The CDR3 loop reads CASMGGRGYEKLFF. CDR3 sequence (DNA): TGTGCCAGCATGGGAGGGAGGGGTTACGAAAAACTGTTTTTT.

V and J are TRBV7-2 and TRBJ1-5; TRBD1 aligns across 8 bases. The CDR3 spans 15 residues. In germline, CDR1 is SGHTA, CDR2 FQGNSA. The junction had 5 bases not matched to a gene; V was cut back by 2 bases and J by 5 bases. The CDR3 loop reads CASSLYGQGYQPQHF. The CDR3 coding sequence is TGTGCCAGCAGCTTATACGGACAGGGCTATCAGCCCCAGCATTTT.

The chain joins TRBV5-4 to TRBJ2-7, with 10 bases fitting TRBD2. V shed 2 bases and J 5 bases; nucleotides not matched to a gene: 13. The length of the CDR3 is 17 residues. Germline loops: CDR1 SGHNT, CDR2 YYREEE (reference sequence). CDR3 in DNA: TGTGCCAGCAGCTTAGTAGCGGGGGGTTCTCCTACCGACGAGCAGTACTTC. Protein: CASSLVAGGSPTDEQYF.

V gene TRBV21-1 combines with J gene TRBJ2-2; the table's D gene call, TRBD2, was not cross checked with the DNA. TRBV21-1 is designated a pseudogene. There are 17 residues in the CDR3. CDR3 DNA: TGTGCCAGCAGCAAAGATCCCAGCCCAGCGGACACCGGGGAGCTGTTTTTT. The encoded protein is CASSKDPSPADTGELFF.

This chain uses TRBV7-3 with TRBJ1-6; TRBD1 aligns across 7 bases. In germline, CDR1 is SGHTA, CDR2 FQGTGA. V lost 1 base and J lost 10; bases outside the gene matches: 7. The CDR3 totals 15 residues. In DNA, the CDR3 is TGTGCCAGCAGCTTAATCGCTGGACAGGACTCACCCCTCCACTTT. Amino acids: CASSLIAGQDSPLHF.

V usage is TRBV2 and J usage is TRBJ2-5, with D possibly being TRBD1 or TRBD2 (5 bases each). The last part of the DNA fits TRBJ2-7 better; the J call may be wrong. Germline CDR1 and CDR2: SNHLY and FYNNEI. This CDR3 is built from 14 residues. This CDR3 reads CASGKGTHSYEQYF. For the CDR3, the DNA is TGTGCCAGCGGGAAGGGGACCCACTCCTACGAGCAGTACTTC.

The V gene is TRBV6-4, the J gene TRBJ1-4; 10 nucleotides line up with TRBD1. The CDR3 is made up of 13 amino acids. Per the germline V gene, CDR1 is MRHNA and CDR2 is SNTAGT. J lost 10 bases, V lost 4 bases, and 3 bases had no gene match. Here the CDR3 DNA reads TGTGCCAGCAGTGTGGACAGGGGGTCAAAACTGTTTTTT. It translates to CASSVDRGSKLFF.